One and the same sample provided the 6 T cell receptor beta chains below, sequenced in a study of blood T cell repertoires in COVID-19. Sequenced by immunoSEQ multiplex PCR; TCRdb stores in-frame clones only, minus some. The sample has about 88,000 clones; 90% to 95% are singletons. The sequencing sample was made of peripheral blood. The receptors derive from a man in his 60s with acute or convalescent COVID-19.

This clone has a single count. The J gene is TRBJ2-1, the V gene TRBV4-2; 8 bases map to TRBD2. From germline, CDR1 is LGHNA and CDR2 YNFKEQ. The length of the CDR3 is 13 residues. The ends lost 0 bases at V and 15 bases at J; junction bases unmatched: 7. Written as DNA, the CDR3 is TGTGCCAGCAGCCAAGATCTGCGGGAGGCCCCGTTCTTC. This gives the protein CASSQDLREAPFF.

The chain couples TRBV5-1 to TRBJ2-2; 10 bases match TRBD1. CDR3 length: 15 residues. CDR1 SGHRS and CDR2 YFSETQ come from the germline V gene. V lost 4 bases and J lost 3; bases outside the gene matches: 3. In DNA, the CDR3 is TGCGCCAGCAGCCGCGGGACAGGGGACACCGGGGAGCTGTTTTTT. Amino acids: CASSRGTGDTGELFF. The full variable domain, in which reference TRBV5-1 and TRBJ2-2 provide the parts outside the CDR3, is KAGVTQTPRYLIKTRGQQVTLSCSPISGHRSVSWYQQTPGQGLQFLFEYFSETQRNKGNFPGRFSGRQFSNSRSEMNVSTLELGDSALYLCASSRGTGDTGELFFGEGSRLTVL.

The rearrangement joins TRBV12-3 or TRBV12-4 to TRBJ2-7; D is uncertain. V was trimmed by 0 bases and J by 5 bases, leaving 8 bases between them. This CDR3 comprises 13 residues. The CDR3, as DNA: TGTGCCAGCAGTTTAGCTTTGAGGCACGAGCAGTACTTC. Its translation: CASSLALRHEQYF.

The chain links TRBV28 to TRBJ2-3; no firm D call. Germline-derived CDR1 and CDR2 are MDHEN and SYDVKM. V lost 5 bases to trimming and J lost 0 bases, with 12 bases between them. This CDR3 has 15 residues. The CDR3 loop reads CASSPRAISTDTQYF. DNA of the CDR3: TGTGCCAGCAGTCCTAGAGCGATTAGCACAGATACGCAGTATTTT.

This sequence joins TRBV6-5 and TRBJ1-2; 8 bases are shared with TRBD1. Per the germline V gene, CDR1 is MNHEY and CDR2 is SVGAGI. Unmatched junction bases numbered 7, after V lost 0 bases and J lost 7 bases. The CDR3 is 15 residues long. The DNA for the CDR3 is TGTGCCAGCAGTTACTCGACAGGGGCACTGGGTGGCTACACCTTC. It codes for CASSYSTGALGGYTF.

The chain recombines TRBV3-1 (or the pseudogene TRBV3-2) with TRBJ2-3; 11 bases line up with TRBD2. The germline gives CDR1 LGHDT, CDR2 YNNKEL (reference sequence). V lost 4 bases to trimming and J lost 0 bases; unmatched junction nucleotides: 6. The CDR3 is 17 amino acids. The CDR3 DNA follows: TGTGCCAGCAGCCCCCTGACTAGCGGGGCTAGCACAGATACGCAGTATTTT. Encoded protein: CASSPLTSGASTDTQYF.